This T cell receptor beta chain was sequenced in a study of OX40 agonist ivuxolimab in advanced cancers. Whole-study findings and limits: Expanded clones tended on average to be more numerous among CD8+ T cells than CD4+.

Concerning this clone itself: What it binds is unknown.

TCRdb's table, derived via immunoSEQ multiplex PCR, lists solely in-frame clones and lacks some. The sample has 70,000 to 80,000 clones; over 75% are singletons. CDR3 length equals 15 residues. Germline CDR1 SEHNR, CDR2 FQNEAQ (reference sequence). V lost 3 bases and J lost 0; bases outside the gene matches: 5. The clonotype comes from an adult with an advanced solid tumor such as melanoma, head and neck, liver or kidney cancer. J is TRBJ2-7 and V is TRBV7-9; 7 nucleotides match TRBD1. The sequenced sample was CD4+ or CD8+ T cells sorted from blood, obtained in a trial of the OX40 agonist ivuxolimab. The CDR3 loop is CASSLGQGVSYEQYF. CDR3 DNA sequence: TGTGCCAGCAGCTTGGGGCAGGGGGTCTCCTACGAGCAGTACTTC.